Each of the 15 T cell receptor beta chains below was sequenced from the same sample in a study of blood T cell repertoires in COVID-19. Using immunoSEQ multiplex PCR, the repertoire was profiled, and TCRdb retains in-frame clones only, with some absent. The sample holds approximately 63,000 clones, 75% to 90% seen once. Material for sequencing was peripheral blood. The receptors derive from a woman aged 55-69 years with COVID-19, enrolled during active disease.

The CDR3 nucleotides read TGTGCCACCAGTGAACTAGCGGGCTCTGAGCAGTTCTTC. It codes for CATSELAGSEQFF. The genes are TRBV24-1 and TRBJ2-1; 9 bases match TRBD2. The V and J ends lost 4 bases and 9 bases, in that order; junction bases with no gene match: 3. Germline lookup yields CDR1 KGHDR and CDR2 SFDVKD. The CDR3 contains 13 residues.

CDR3 DNA sequence: TGTGCCAGCAGTCTGGCGGGGGTGATGAACACTGAAGCTTTCTTT. Translating gives CASSLAGVMNTEAFF. The chain employs TRBV3-1 (or the pseudogene TRBV3-2) and TRBJ1-1; D is perhaps TRBD1 (5 bases). This CDR3 region has 15 residues. CDR1 and CDR2 from the germline V gene are LGHDT and YNNKEL (reference sequence). Trimming pared 6 bases from V and 0 bases from J, leaving 14 bases between.

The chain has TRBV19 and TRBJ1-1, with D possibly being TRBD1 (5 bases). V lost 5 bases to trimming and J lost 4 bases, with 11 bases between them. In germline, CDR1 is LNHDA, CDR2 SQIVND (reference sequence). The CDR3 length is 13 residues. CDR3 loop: CASSLMQGTEAFF. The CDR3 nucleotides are TGTGCCAGTAGTCTGATGCAGGGCACTGAAGCTTTCTTT. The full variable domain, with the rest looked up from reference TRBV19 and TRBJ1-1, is DGGITQSPKYLFRKEGQNVTLSCEQNLNHDAMYWYRQDPGQGLRLIYYSQIVNDFQKGDIAEGYSVSREKKESFPLTVTSAQKNPTAFYLCASSLMQGTEAFFGQGTRLTVV.

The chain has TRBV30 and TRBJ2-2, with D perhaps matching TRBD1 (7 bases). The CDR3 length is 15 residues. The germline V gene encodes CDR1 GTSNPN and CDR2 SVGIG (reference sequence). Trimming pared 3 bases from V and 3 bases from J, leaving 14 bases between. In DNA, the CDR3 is TGTGCCTGGAGGGGGTCAGGGGGGTACACCGGGGAGCTGTTTTTT. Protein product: CAWRGSGGYTGELFF.

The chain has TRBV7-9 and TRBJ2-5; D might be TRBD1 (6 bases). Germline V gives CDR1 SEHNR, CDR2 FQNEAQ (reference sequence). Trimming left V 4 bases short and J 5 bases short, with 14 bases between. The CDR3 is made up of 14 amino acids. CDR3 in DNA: TGTGCCAGCAGCTGGGACATGGTGGGGGAGACCCAGTACTTC. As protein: CASSWDMVGETQYF.

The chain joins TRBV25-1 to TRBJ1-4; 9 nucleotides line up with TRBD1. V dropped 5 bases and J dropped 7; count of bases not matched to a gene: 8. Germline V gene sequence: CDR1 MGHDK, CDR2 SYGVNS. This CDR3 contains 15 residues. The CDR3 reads CASSITGGLREKLFF. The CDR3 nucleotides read TGTGCCAGCAGTATAACAGGGGGCCTCCGTGAAAAACTGTTTTTT.

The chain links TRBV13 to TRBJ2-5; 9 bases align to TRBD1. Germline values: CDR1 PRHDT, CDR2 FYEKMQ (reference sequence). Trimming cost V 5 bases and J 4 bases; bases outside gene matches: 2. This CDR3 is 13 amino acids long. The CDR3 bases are TGTGCCAGCAGCCAGGACAGGGGAGAGACCCAGTACTTC. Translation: CASSQDRGETQYF.

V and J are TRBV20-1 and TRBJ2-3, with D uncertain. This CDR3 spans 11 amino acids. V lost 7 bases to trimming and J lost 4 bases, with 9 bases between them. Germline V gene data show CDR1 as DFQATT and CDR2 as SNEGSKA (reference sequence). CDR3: CSVSIPDTQYF. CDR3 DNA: TGCAGTGTTTCTATCCCAGATACGCAGTATTTT.

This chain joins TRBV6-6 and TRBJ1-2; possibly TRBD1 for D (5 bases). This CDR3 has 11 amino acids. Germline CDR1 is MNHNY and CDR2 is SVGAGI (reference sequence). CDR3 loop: CRSGRDYGYTF. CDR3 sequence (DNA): TGTCGGTCAGGCAGGGACTATGGCTACACCTTC.

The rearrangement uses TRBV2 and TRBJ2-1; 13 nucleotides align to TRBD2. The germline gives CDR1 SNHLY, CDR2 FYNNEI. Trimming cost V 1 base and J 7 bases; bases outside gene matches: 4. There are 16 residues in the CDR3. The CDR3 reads CASSEGGLAGTNEQFF. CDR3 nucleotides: TGTGCCAGCAGTGAAGGGGGACTAGCGGGAACAAATGAGCAGTTCTTC.

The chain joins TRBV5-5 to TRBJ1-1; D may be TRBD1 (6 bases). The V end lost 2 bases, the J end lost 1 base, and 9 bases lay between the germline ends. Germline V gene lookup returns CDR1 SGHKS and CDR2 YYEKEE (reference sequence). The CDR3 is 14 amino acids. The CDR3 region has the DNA TGTGCCAGCAGCTTCGGACAGCAGAACACTGAAGCTTTCTTT. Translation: CASSFGQQNTEAFF.

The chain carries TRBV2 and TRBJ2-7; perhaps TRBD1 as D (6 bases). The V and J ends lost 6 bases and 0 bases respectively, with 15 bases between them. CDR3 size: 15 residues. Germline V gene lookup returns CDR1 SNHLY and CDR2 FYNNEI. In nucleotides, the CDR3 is TGTGCCAGCAGATCCGACAGGCGGAGCTCCTACGAGCAGTACTTC. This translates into CASRSDRRSSYEQYF.

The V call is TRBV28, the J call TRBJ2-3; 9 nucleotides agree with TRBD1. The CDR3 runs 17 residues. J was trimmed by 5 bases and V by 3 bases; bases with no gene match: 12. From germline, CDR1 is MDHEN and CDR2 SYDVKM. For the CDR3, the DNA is TGTGCCAGCAGTTTGGGGTCTGGGACAGGGTCATTAGATACGCAGTATTTT. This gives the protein CASSLGSGTGSLDTQYF.

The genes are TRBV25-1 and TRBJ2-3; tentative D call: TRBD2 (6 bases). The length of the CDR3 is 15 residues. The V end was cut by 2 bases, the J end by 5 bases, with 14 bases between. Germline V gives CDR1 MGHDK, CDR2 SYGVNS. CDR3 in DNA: TGTGCCAGCAGTGAAAGGACGGGAGTAGGAGATACGCAGTATTTT. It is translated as CASSERTGVGDTQYF.

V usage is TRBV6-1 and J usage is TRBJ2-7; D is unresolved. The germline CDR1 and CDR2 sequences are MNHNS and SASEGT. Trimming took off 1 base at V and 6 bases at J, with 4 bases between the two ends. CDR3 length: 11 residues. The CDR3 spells CASSEGPEQYF. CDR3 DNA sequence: TGTGCCAGCAGTGAAGGGCCCGAGCAGTACTTC.